The 20 T cell receptor beta chains listed next were all sequenced from one sample in a study of radiotherapy plus CTLA-4 blockade in lung cancer. Here immunoSEQ multiplex PCR was the method, and the copy in TCRdb shows in-frame clones only, minus some. Here the sample spans about 120,000 clones, over 80% being singletons. Sequencing was performed on peripheral blood, taken from a patient treated with radiotherapy plus ipilimumab. The receptors were gathered from a human donor with non-small cell lung cancer that progressed on radiotherapy plus ipilimumab.

This clone has only one observation. The chain joins TRBV5-6 to TRBJ2-3, with a possible D match to TRBD2 (6 bases). V was pared by 1 base and J by 2 bases, with 8 bases between. This CDR3 has 14 amino acids. Per germline, CDR1 SGHDT and CDR2 YYEEEE. The DNA of the CDR3 is TGTGCCAGCAGCTTGAGCGGGTACACAGATACGCAGTATTTT. The encoded protein is CASSLSGYTDTQYF.

The rearrangement links TRBV5-4 to TRBJ1-2, with 8 positions matching TRBD1. From germline, CDR1 is SGHNT and CDR2 YYREEE (reference sequence). The CDR3 contains 16 residues. With V trimmed by 0 bases and J by 0 bases, 4 bases remained unmatched. The CDR3, as DNA: TGTGCCAGCAGCTTGGGCCAGGGGGCGTCTAACTATGGCTACACCTTC. This codes for CASSLGQGASNYGYTF.

This chain's CDR3 is CASSFKAGELYEQYF. The CDR3 coding sequence is TGTGCCAGCAGCTTTAAGGCGGGAGAGCTCTACGAGCAGTACTTC. This sequence joins TRBV11-2 and TRBJ2-7, with 7 bases matching TRBD2. Germline V gene sequence: CDR1 SGHAT, CDR2 FQNNGV. This CDR3 spans 15 amino acids. The V gene end was trimmed by 3 bases and the J gene end by 3 bases; junction bases not matched to a gene: 8.

The chain uses TRBV11-2 and TRBJ2-4, with 11 bases matching TRBD1. V lost 6 bases and J lost 0; bases outside the gene matches: 13. Germline assignment: CDR1 SGHAT and CDR2 FQNNGV. CDR3 size: 19 residues. CDR3 DNA sequence: TGTGCCAGCAGACAAACCGGGACAGGGGGTACTCTAGCCAAAAACATTCAGTACTTC. This sequence encodes CASRQTGTGGTLAKNIQYF.

The chain carries TRBV18 and TRBJ2-1, with 11 positions matching TRBD2. Germline V gene lookup returns CDR1 KGHSH and CDR2 LQKENI. V shed 3 bases and J 7 bases; nucleotides not matched to a gene: 5. This CDR3 contains 15 residues. Here the CDR3 DNA reads TGTGCCAGCTCACCCGGGACTAGCGGTAAGAATGAGCAGTTCTTC. It is translated as CASSPGTSGKNEQFF.

This clone was observed a handful of times. The chain is built from TRBV7-9 and TRBJ1-1; TRBD1 might be the D (5 bases). The CDR3 length is 12 residues. Germline CDR1 reads SEHNR; CDR2 reads FQNEAQ (reference sequence). Trimming took 5 bases from V and 5 from J, leaving 9 bases between them. The CDR3 DNA reads TGTGCCAGCAGCCGGGGGGTAACTGAAGCTTTCTTT. As protein: CASSRGVTEAFF.

Here the CDR3 reads CASSFGAGDTQYF. DNA for the CDR3: TGTGCCAGCAGCTTTGGGGCGGGAGATACGCAGTATTTT. This chain joins TRBV11-3 and TRBJ2-3; the D call may be TRBD1 or TRBD2 (5 bases each). In germline, CDR1 is SGHNT, CDR2 YENEEA. This CDR3 comprises 13 residues. V lost 3 bases and J 5 bases, leaving 9 bases between the germline ends.

V is TRBV11-2 and J is TRBJ2-7, with 8 bases identical to TRBD2. J was trimmed by 4 bases and V by 3 bases; bases with no gene match: 14. In germline, CDR1 is SGHAT, CDR2 FQNNGV. The CDR3 has 17 residues. CDR3 in amino acids: CASSLWLAGSGVYEQYF. The CDR3 DNA sequence: TGTGCCAGCAGCTTGTGGTTAGCGGGGAGCGGGGTGTACGAGCAGTACTTC.

V gene TRBV4-2 combines with J gene TRBJ2-3; 7 nucleotides line up with TRBD2. CDR3 length: 16 amino acids. Germline V gene sequence: CDR1 LGHNA, CDR2 YNFKEQ. J lost 3 bases, V lost 4 bases, and 10 bases had no gene match. CDR3 region: CASSPLGEGQTDTQYF. CDR3 sequence (DNA): TGTGCCAGCAGCCCTCTGGGGGAGGGCCAGACAGATACGCAGTATTTT.

This rearrangement joins TRBV6-5 to TRBJ2-7, with D perhaps matching TRBD2 (6 bases). CDR1 is MNHEY, CDR2 SVGAGI, per germline. Trimming stripped 2 bases from V and 0 bases from J, with 11 bases between. The CDR3 length is 15 residues. CDR3 DNA: TGTGCCAGCAGTTACCGGGACGGGAGCTCCTACGAGCAGTACTTC. This translates into CASSYRDGSSYEQYF.

The genes are TRBV15 and TRBJ1-3, with a possible D match to TRBD1 (6 bases). The V end was cut by 2 bases, the J end by 1 base, with 15 bases between. This CDR3 region has 17 residues. Germline loops: CDR1 LNHNV, CDR2 YYDKDF (reference sequence). DNA of the CDR3: TGTGCCACCAGCAGACCGAAAGAAACAGGGTCTGGAAACACCATATATTTT. Translating gives CATSRPKETGSGNTIYF.

The V and J genes are TRBV7-2 and TRBJ2-1; D is undetermined. Trimming cost V 5 bases and J 4 bases, with 3 bases left between them. This CDR3 is 11 amino acids long. CDR1 and CDR2 from the germline V gene are SGHTA and FQGNSA. This CDR3 is CASSGYNEQFF. In nucleotides, the CDR3 is TGTGCCAGCAGCGGATACAATGAGCAGTTCTTC.

Here the CDR3 reads CASSEIGSQNYGYTF. The CDR3 DNA reads as TGTGCCAGCAGTGAAATAGGCAGCCAGAACTATGGCTACACCTTC. The V and J genes are TRBV2 and TRBJ1-2; D ambiguous. This CDR3 is built from 15 residues. Germline V gene lookup returns CDR1 SNHLY and CDR2 FYNNEI. V gave up 2 bases and J gave up 2 bases, with 12 bases separating them.

The V and J genes are TRBV7-9 and TRBJ1-3; no definite D call. The CDR3 contains 14 residues. V was shortened by 5 bases and J by 2 bases, with 10 bases between the two germline ends. Germline V gene lookup returns CDR1 SEHNR and CDR2 FQNEAQ (reference sequence). Here the CDR3 DNA reads TGTGCCAGCAGCCCACTAGGACCTGGAAACACCATATATTTT. Translation: CASSPLGPGNTIYF.

This chain joins TRBV4-1 and TRBJ1-5; no clear D. CDR3 size: 13 residues. V lost 5 bases to trimming and J lost 3 bases, with 8 bases between them. CDR1 and CDR2 from the germline V gene are MGHRA and YSYEKL. Here the CDR3 reads CASSNVVNQPQHF. Written as DNA, the CDR3 is TGCGCCAGCAGCAACGTAGTCAATCAGCCCCAGCATTTT.

The V call is TRBV4-1, the J call TRBJ2-1; 12 nucleotides line up with TRBD2. The CDR3 spans 17 residues. V was pared by 3 bases and J by 10 bases, with 13 bases of the junction left unmatched. Looked up from germline, CDR1 is MGHRA and CDR2 is YSYEKL. The chain's CDR3 is CASSHTRLAGVVGEQFF. The CDR3 DNA follows: TGCGCCAGCAGCCATACCAGACTAGCGGGAGTTGTTGGAGAGCAGTTCTTC.

V usage is TRBV2 and J usage is TRBJ1-4, with D possibly matching TRBD1 (5 bases). Germline V gives CDR1 SNHLY, CDR2 FYNNEI. The CDR3 has 17 residues. V was pared by 5 bases and J by 6 bases, with 22 bases between. As DNA, the CDR3 is TGTGCCAGCAGTCCCCGGTCGGGGGGGAGAGGGGATGAAAAACTGTTTTTT. Its protein product is CASSPRSGGRGDEKLFF.

The CDR3, as DNA: TGCAGTGCCGTGACAGGGAATGAGCAGTTCTTC. Amino acid sequence: CSAVTGNEQFF. The chain has TRBV20-1 and TRBJ2-1, with 7 positions matching TRBD1. V shed 6 bases and J 7 bases; nucleotides not matched to a gene: 3. The CDR3 is made up of 11 amino acids. Germline CDR1 is DFQATT and CDR2 is SNEGSKA (reference sequence).

The rearrangement links TRBV10-3 to TRBJ2-7; 13 bases fit TRBD2. The CDR3 runs 15 residues. Germline CDR1 and CDR2: ENHRY and SYGVKD. V shed 6 bases and J 2 bases; nucleotides not matched to a gene: 4. For the CDR3, the DNA is TGTGCCATCAGACGGACTAGCGGGAGCGCCTACGAGCAGTACTTC. Amino acid sequence: CAIRRTSGSAYEQYF.

V is TRBV2 and J is TRBJ1-5, with D possibly matching TRBD1 (5 bases). There are 15 residues in the CDR3. V lost 4 bases, J lost 2 bases, and 12 bases lay in between. The germline V gene has CDR1 SNHLY and CDR2 FYNNEI. This CDR3 is CASSVGERGNQPQHF. The CDR3 coding sequence is TGTGCCAGCAGTGTGGGGGAAAGAGGCAATCAGCCCCAGCATTTT.